The clone carrying this T cell receptor beta chain has more than one count but fewer than ten. Its antigen is undetermined. The CDR3 is 16 amino acids. V shed 0 bases and J shed 0 bases, with 11 bases lying between them. In germline, CDR1 is SGHRS, CDR2 YFSETQ. MiXCR, run by TCRdb on the RT-PCR reads, gives a single entry per CDR3 protein. Of 710,000 or so distinct CDR3 sequences in the sample, approximately 14% were seen once. This sample is drawn from a study of response to subunit inactivated influenza vaccine. The study, taken as a whole, reports: There was a suggestion from the authors that each seasonal influenza vaccination recruits few new T cells.

This TCR came from a man aged 50-59 years who received an inactivated influenza vaccine. The sample in question was PBMCs from blood, obtained about 12 days after vaccination. This sequence joins TRBV5-1 and TRBJ2-3; D might be TRBD1 (6 bases). CDR3 residues: CASSLEAGVSTDTQYF. CDR3 nucleotides: TGCGCCAGCAGCTTGGAAGCAGGGGTTAGCACAGATACGCAGTATTTT.